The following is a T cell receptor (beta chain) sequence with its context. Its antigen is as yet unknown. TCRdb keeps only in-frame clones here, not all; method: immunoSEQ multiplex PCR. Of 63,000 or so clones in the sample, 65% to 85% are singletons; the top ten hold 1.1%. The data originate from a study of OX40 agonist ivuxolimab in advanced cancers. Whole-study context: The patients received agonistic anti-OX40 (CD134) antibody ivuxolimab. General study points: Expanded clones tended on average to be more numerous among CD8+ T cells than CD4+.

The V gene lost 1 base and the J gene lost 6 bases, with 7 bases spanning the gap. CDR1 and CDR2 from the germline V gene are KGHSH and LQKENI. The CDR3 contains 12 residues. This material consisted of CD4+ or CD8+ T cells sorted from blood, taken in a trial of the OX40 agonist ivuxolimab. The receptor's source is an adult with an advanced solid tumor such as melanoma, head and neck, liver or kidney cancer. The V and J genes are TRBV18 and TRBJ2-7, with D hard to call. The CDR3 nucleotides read TGTGCCAGCTCACCACTAGCAGGCGAGCAGTACTTC. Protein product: CASSPLAGEQYF.